Following are 32 T cell receptor beta chains from one sample sequenced in a study of PD-1 blockade in mismatch repair-deficient tumors. Here immunoSEQ multiplex PCR was the method, and the copy in TCRdb shows in-frame clones only, minus some. Among tens of thousands of clones listed, 78% were seen once. This specimen was peripheral blood, taken 4 weeks after starting pembrolizumab. The receptors stem from an adult with mismatch repair-deficient cancer.

The genes are TRBV10-3 and TRBJ2-3; no firm D call. The germline V and J ends were trimmed by 10 bases and 0 bases, with 14 bases remaining between them. CDR3 size: 14 residues. Germline values: CDR1 ENHRY, CDR2 SYGVKD. CDR3 bases: TGTGCCACCTTCGGCGAATCTAGCACAGATACGCAGTATTTT. Residues: CATFGESSTDTQYF.

This chain joins TRBV13 and TRBJ2-5, with D uncertain. The CDR3 covers 11 residues. CDR1 and CDR2 from the germline V gene are PRHDT and FYEKMQ (reference sequence). Trimming cost V 3 bases and J 5 bases, with 4 bases left between them. DNA for the CDR3: TGTGCCAGCAGCTTCATGGAGACCCAGTACTTC. Translation: CASSFMETQYF. The variable domain in full, completed from reference TRBV13 and TRBJ2-5, reads AAGVIQSPRHLIKEKRETATLKCYPIPRHDTVYWYQQGPGQDPQFLISFYEKMQSDKGSIPDRFSAQQFSDYHSELNMSSLELGDSALYFCASSFMETQYFGPGTRLLVL.

Comments on this clone: At one boundary the junction diverges from the germline segment, which might be a read error. The genes are TRBV6-6 and TRBJ2-1; 8 bases map to TRBD2. Germline V gene data show CDR1 as MNHNY and CDR2 as SVGAGI (reference sequence). The CDR3 runs to 14 residues. The CDR3: CASSPPGLVAPAIF. The DNA of the CDR3 is TGTGCCAGCAGTCCACCGGGACTAGTAGCCCCAGCTATCTTC.

The chain couples TRBV29-1 to TRBJ1-1; tentative D call: TRBD1 (5 bases). The length of the CDR3 is 14 residues. Trimming cost V 4 bases and J 0 bases, with 12 bases left between them. The germline V gene has CDR1 SQVTM and CDR2 ANQGSEA. The CDR3: CSVVRTTLNTEAFF. The CDR3, as DNA: TGCAGCGTTGTTCGGACAACTTTGAACACTGAAGCTTTCTTT.

This chain connects TRBV5-6 to TRBJ2-2; 8 bases fit TRBD1. V gave up 4 bases and J gave up 7 bases; unmatched junction bases: 15. This CDR3 has 17 residues. Germline loops: CDR1 SGHDT, CDR2 YYEEEE. CDR3 in DNA: TGTGCCAGCAGCCACCTGCGGGGACAGGAAAATTTCGGGGAGCTGTTTTTT. Amino acid sequence: CASSHLRGQENFGELFF.

The chain employs TRBV27 and TRBJ1-1; the D is unclear. With 6 bases removed from V and 1 base from J, the gap between germline ends came to 12 bases. CDR3 size: 14 residues. In germline, CDR1 is MNHEY, CDR2 SMNVEV (reference sequence). The CDR3 region has the DNA TGTGCCAGCAGATTACAGCTACGGAACACTGAAGCTTTCTTT. Protein sequence: CASRLQLRNTEAFF.

The rearrangement uses TRBV2 and TRBJ1-2; D unclear. This CDR3 has 14 amino acids. V shed 1 base and J shed 3 bases, with 9 bases lying between them. Germline V lookup: CDR1 SNHLY, CDR2 FYNNEI. The DNA of the CDR3 is TGTGCCAGCAGTGAAGATCCTCGCTACTATGGCTACACCTTC. The encoded protein is CASSEDPRYYGYTF. Using reference TRBV2 and TRBJ1-2 for the parts outside the CDR3, the full variable domain is EPEVTQTPSHQVTQMGQEVILRCVPISNHLYFYWYRQILGQKVEFLVSFYNNEISEKSEIFDDQFSVERPDGSNFTLKIRSTKLEDSAMYFCASSEDPRYYGYTFGSGTRLTVV.

The table lists this clone with a few counts. The chain couples TRBV7-8 to TRBJ1-2; possibly TRBD1 for D (6 bases). Germline V gives CDR1 SGHVS, CDR2 FQNEAQ. This CDR3 has 12 residues. Trimming removed 4 bases at V and 8 bases at J, with 11 bases between. The CDR3 spells CASSYRDRGYTF. The CDR3 bases are TGTGCCAGCAGCTACAGGGATAGAGGCTACACCTTC.

V usage is TRBV5-6 and J usage is TRBJ1-1, with 8 bases lining up with TRBD1. The CDR3 spans 16 residues. Unmatched junction bases numbered 5, after V lost 0 bases and J lost 1 base. Germline V gives CDR1 SGHDT, CDR2 YYEEEE. CDR3 amino acids: CASSLVGTGENTEAFF. The CDR3 DNA sequence: TGTGCCAGCAGCTTGGTGGGGACAGGCGAGAACACTGAAGCTTTCTTT. Based on the CDR3 plus reference TRBV5-6 and TRBJ1-1, the full variable domain is DAGVTQSPTHLIKTRGQQVTLRCSPKSGHDTVSWYQQALGQGPQFIFQYYEEEERQRGNFPDRFSGHQFPNYSSELNVNALLLGDSALYLCASSLVGTGENTEAFFGQGTRLTVV.

This chain links TRBV29-1 with TRBJ2-4; 12 bases map to TRBD1. The CDR3 is 15 amino acids. Germline V CDR1 and CDR2: SQVTM, ANQGSEA. The J segment lost 6 bases and the V segment lost 1 base, leaving 4 bases of the junction unmatched. The CDR3 spells CSVEAGTGGLNIQYF. Written as DNA, the CDR3 is TGCAGCGTTGAAGCCGGGACAGGGGGCTTAAACATTCAGTACTTC. The entire variable domain, with the rest obtained from reference TRBV29-1 and TRBJ2-4, is as follows: SAVISQKPSRDICQRGTSLTIQCQVDSQVTMMFWYRQQPGQSLTLIATANQGSEATYESGFVIDKFPISRPNLTFSTLTVSNMSPEDSSIYLCSVEAGTGGLNIQYFGAGTRLSVL.

The chain links TRBV10-3 to TRBJ2-3; the D gene is possibly TRBD2 (7 bases). Trimming removed 0 bases from V and 3 bases from J, with 10 bases in between. Germline loops: CDR1 ENHRY, CDR2 SYGVKD. The CDR3 totals 15 residues. The CDR3, as DNA: TGTGCCATCAGTGAGTCGGGAGGGGGAACAGATACGCAGTATTTT. Translating it yields CAISESGGGTDTQYF.

DNA of the CDR3: TGTGCCAGCAGCTTATCGACAGCTATTAGGGAGCAGTACTTC. This encodes CASSLSTAIREQYF. The genes are TRBV5-4 and TRBJ2-7; the D gene is possibly TRBD1 (5 bases). Trimming stripped 2 bases from V and 7 bases from J, with 16 bases between. CDR1 is SGHNT, CDR2 YYREEE, per germline (reference sequence). The CDR3 covers 14 residues.

This chain links TRBV21-1 with TRBJ2-7; no DNA check was done on the table's D call, TRBD1. TRBV21-1 is annotated as a pseudogene. The CDR3 is 18 amino acids. Written as DNA, the CDR3 is TGTGCCAGCAGCCTTAGGGACAGCGTTACACCATATAGGTACGAGCAGTACTTC. As protein: CASSLRDSVTPYRYEQYF.

V and J are TRBV4-1 and TRBJ2-7; the D call may be TRBD1 or TRBD2 (6 bases each). Trimming pared 6 bases from V and 2 bases from J, leaving 11 bases between. Looked up from germline, CDR1 is MGHRA and CDR2 is YSYEKL. This CDR3 comprises 13 residues. The CDR3 reads CASSGGQTYEQYF. Here the CDR3 DNA reads TGCGCCAGCAGTGGGGGGCAGACCTACGAGCAGTACTTC.

V usage is TRBV29-1 and J usage is TRBJ1-4; the D gene is possibly TRBD1 (6 bases). The length of the CDR3 is 14 residues. Trimming pared 6 bases from V and 0 bases from J, leaving 11 bases between. CDR1 and CDR2 from the germline V gene are SQVTM and ANQGSEA. The DNA for the CDR3 is TGCAGCGTCCTGGACAGAGCAACTAATGAAAAACTGTTTTTT. This encodes CSVLDRATNEKLFF.

The chain has TRBV7-3 and TRBJ2-2; possibly TRBD1 for D (5 bases). The CDR3 sequence is 16 residues long. V gave up 5 bases and J gave up 0 bases, with 13 bases separating them. Germline V gene sequence: CDR1 SGHTA, CDR2 FQGTGA. CDR3 nucleotide sequence: TGTGCCAGCAGCCCCGGTGGGGCCGCGAACACCGGGGAGCTGTTTTTT. It yields the protein CASSPGGAANTGELFF.

The chain uses TRBV6-1 and TRBJ1-2, with TRBD1 as a possible D gene (5 bases). V shed 7 bases and J shed 8 bases, with 17 bases lying between them. Germline CDR1 and CDR2: MNHNS and SASEGT. This CDR3 is built from 13 residues. The CDR3 protein is CASTRTFREGYTF. The DNA for the CDR3 is TGTGCCAGCACACGGACATTCCGAGAGGGCTACACCTTC.

This clone was seen a few times. The rearrangement uses TRBV28 and TRBJ1-5, with a tentative D call TRBD1 (6 bases). Germline V gives CDR1 MDHEN, CDR2 SYDVKM. This CDR3 has 13 amino acids. V lost 4 bases to trimming and J lost 4 bases, with 8 bases between them. CDR3 coding DNA: TGTGCCAGCAGTTACAGGGAGAATCAGCCCCAGCATTTT. Its translation is CASSYRENQPQHF.

The V gene is TRBV10-3, the J gene TRBJ2-1, with unresolved D. The V end lost 3 bases, the J end lost 7 bases, and 10 bases lay between the germline ends. Per germline, CDR1 ENHRY and CDR2 SYGVKD. There are 13 residues in the CDR3. CDR3 protein: CAISDLVGNEQFF. Here the CDR3 DNA reads TGTGCCATCAGTGATCTGGTAGGGAATGAGCAGTTCTTC.

A word on this clone: Its ends do not fully match the called genes, so a read error is possible. V is TRBV7-7 and J is TRBJ2-2, with D unresolved. This CDR3 is 13 amino acids long. The V gene's germline CDR1 is SSHAT and CDR2 FNYEAQ (reference sequence). CDR3 DNA sequence: TGTGCTAGCAGCTCCAACCAGGCCGGGGAGCTGTTTTTT. This sequence encodes CASSSNQAGELFF.

This clone has only a few counts. The V gene is TRBV28, the J gene TRBJ2-7; 8 positions match TRBD1. CDR3 length: 15 amino acids. The germline V gene encodes CDR1 MDHEN and CDR2 SYDVKM. V trimming: 5 bases; J trimming: 1 base; junction bases outside the gene matches: 7. DNA of the CDR3: TGTGCCAGCAGTCAACCGGGACAGGTATCCTACGAGCAGTACTTC. Residues: CASSQPGQVSYEQYF.

The chain employs TRBV7-9 and TRBJ2-3; 9 bases match TRBD2. Germline V CDR1 and CDR2: SEHNR, FQNEAQ (reference sequence). This CDR3 comprises 15 residues. Germline trimming cut 4 bases from V and 0 bases from J; bases unmatched to any gene: 2. This CDR3 reads CASSSREGSTDTQYF. Written as DNA, the CDR3 is TGTGCCAGCAGCTCGCGGGAGGGTAGCACAGATACGCAGTATTTT.

The rearrangement joins TRBV7-8 to TRBJ2-1; 11 bases agree with TRBD2. V lost 5 bases and J lost 6; bases outside the gene matches: 6. This CDR3 region has 15 residues. Germline V gene data show CDR1 as SGHVS and CDR2 as FQNEAQ. In DNA form, the CDR3 reads TGTGCCAGCAGCACCATAGCGGGAGGGAGCAATGAGCAGTTCTTC. Translating it yields CASSTIAGGSNEQFF.

The chain recombines TRBV9 with TRBJ1-3; D is perhaps TRBD1 (6 bases). CDR3 size: 13 residues. Trimming took 7 bases from V and 3 from J, leaving 11 bases between them. Germline-derived CDR1 and CDR2 are SGDLS and YYNGEE. This CDR3 is CASAGARGNTIYF. CDR3 sequence (DNA): TGTGCCAGCGCAGGGGCCCGTGGAAACACCATATATTTT.

The CDR3 DNA reads TGTGCCAGCAGCTTGGTGTCGAGCTTACACAATGAGCAGTTCTTC. Translated: CASSLVSSLHNEQFF. The chain combines TRBV5-4 with TRBJ2-1, with D hard to call. V was shortened by 0 bases and J by 5 bases, with 12 bases between the two germline ends. From germline, CDR1 is SGHNT and CDR2 YYREEE (reference sequence). This CDR3 comprises 15 residues.

The V and J genes are TRBV4-3 and TRBJ2-2, with 7 nucleotides matching TRBD2. Germline CDR1 LGHNA, CDR2 YSLEER. This CDR3 spans 16 amino acids. With 0 bases clipped from V and 7 bases from J, the junction kept 8 bases outside the gene matches. The CDR3 DNA sequence: TGCGCCAGCAGCCAAGAGGGGGGGAGGAGTTTCGGGGAGCTGTTTTTT. This encodes CASSQEGGRSFGELFF.

The chain combines TRBV7-3 with TRBJ1-1, with 8 bases that match TRBD1. This CDR3 comprises 15 residues. The germline CDR1 and CDR2 sequences are SGHTA and FQGTGA. V shed 5 bases, J shed 5 bases, and the junction held 10 bases outside the gene matches. In nucleotides, the CDR3 is TGTGCCAGCAGCCGAGGGGTGCAGGGGGCGACTGAAGCTTTCTTT. Translated, it gives CASSRGVQGATEAFF.

This clone was detected only once. The chain employs TRBV18 and TRBJ2-7; 12 nucleotides align to TRBD1. Germline V gene sequence: CDR1 KGHSH, CDR2 LQKENI. The CDR3 spans 15 residues. With 2 bases clipped from V and 7 bases from J, the junction kept 6 bases outside the gene matches. The CDR3 bases are TGTGCCAGCTCACCAACGGGACAGGGGGCTCAAGAGCAGTACTTC. Amino acid sequence: CASSPTGQGAQEQYF.

CDR3 loop: CASSIGQGTDEQYF. For the CDR3, the DNA is TGCGCCAGCAGCATAGGACAGGGGACCGACGAGCAGTACTTC. The gene calls are TRBV5-1 and TRBJ2-7; 9 bases are a match to TRBD1. With V trimmed by 4 bases and J by 5 bases, 7 bases remained unmatched. The CDR3 is made up of 14 amino acids. CDR1 is SGHRS, CDR2 YFSETQ, per germline.

This CDR3 is CASSANSGGQETQYF. CDR3 bases: TGCGCCAGCAGCGCGAATAGCGGGGGCCAAGAGACCCAGTACTTC. This chain connects TRBV5-1 to TRBJ2-5; 9 positions agree with TRBD2. The CDR3 runs 15 residues. The germline gives CDR1 SGHRS, CDR2 YFSETQ. Unmatched junction bases numbered 5, after V lost 4 bases and J lost 1 base. Combining the CDR3 with reference TRBV5-1 and TRBJ2-5 gives the whole variable domain KAGVTQTPRYLIKTRGQQVTLSCSPISGHRSVSWYQQTPGQGLQFLFEYFSETQRNKGNFPGRFSGRQFSNSRSEMNVSTLELGDSALYLCASSANSGGQETQYFGPGTRLLVL.

This rearrangement joins TRBV6-5 to TRBJ2-7; 9 nucleotides align to TRBD1. CDR3 length: 13 amino acids. Germline CDR1 is MNHEY and CDR2 is SVGAGI. V dropped 2 bases and J dropped 5; count of bases not matched to a gene: 1. The CDR3 sequence: CASSYDRGDEQYF. The CDR3 DNA reads TGTGCCAGCAGTTACGACAGGGGGGACGAGCAGTACTTC.

The chain couples TRBV4-1 to TRBJ2-5, with a weak D call TRBD1 (6 bases). The length of the CDR3 is 15 residues. Germline V gene data show CDR1 as MGHRA and CDR2 as YSYEKL. Trimming removed 2 bases from V and 3 bases from J, with 13 bases in between. Here the CDR3 reads CASSQPRDKKETQYF. CDR3 DNA: TGCGCCAGCAGCCAACCAAGGGACAAAAAAGAGACCCAGTACTTC.